This T cell receptor (beta chain) is drawn from a study of T-cell memory formation after mild COVID-19. The overall study: Among the donors, TCR clusters were largely specific to each donor.

Details on this clonotype: Its antigen is undetermined.

Study findings and constraints: Clones contracting across day 15 to 85 had a balanced CD4/CD8 profile; later expanding clones leaned CD4+. CD4+ clones that contracted lay mainly in CM and EM; CD8+ ones lay in EMRA.

Constant-segment primers and 5'RACE yielded cDNA libraries for TCR alpha and TCR beta, each carrying sample barcodes and UMIs. TCRdb re-called the 5' RACE reads with MiXCR, one entry per CDR3 protein. The sample comprises roughly 450,000 distinct CDR3 sequences, about 18% of which are singletons, and roughly 12% rests with the top ten. The source is an adult woman who had mild COVID-19 (a few samples of this study predate the infection). Cell type and time point are not known. Sequencing was done on a sample of PBMCs or a T cell subset sorted from them (not recorded which).

The CDR3 DNA reads TGTGCCACCAGCAGAAGTCTGTTGAGCTCTGGAAACACCATATATTTT. Amino acids: CATSRSLLSSGNTIYF. V usage is TRBV15 and J usage is TRBJ1-3; D is unresolved. Per germline, CDR1 LNHNV and CDR2 YYDKDF (reference sequence). V lost 2 bases to trimming and J lost 0 bases, with 11 bases between them. This CDR3 has 16 residues.